This T cell receptor (beta chain) was obtained from a study of blood T cell repertoires in COVID-19. Germline V lookup: CDR1 SGHNT, CDR2 YYREEE (reference sequence). Trimming removed 6 bases from V and 8 bases from J, with 17 bases in between. The CDR3 sequence is 13 residues long. The protocol was immunoSEQ multiplex PCR, while the TCRdb copy is restricted to in-frame clones and leaves out a portion. This table has 150,000 to 200,000 clones, 75% to 85% appearing once. The clonotype comes from a woman between 55 and 75 years old with COVID-19, enrolled during active disease. The chain combines TRBV5-4 with TRBJ1-2; possible D gene TRBD1, 6 bases. The source material was peripheral blood. The CDR3 spells CASNEGGMSGYTF. CDR3 nucleotides: TGTGCCAGCAACGAGGGGGGGATGAGCGGCTACACCTTC.